The sequence of this T cell receptor (beta chain) was determined in a study of shared clonotypes between healthy human individuals. Study summary: A couple of women and three men aged 18 to 49 made up the donors. CD4 naive and CD4 memory each took three plates per donor, while CD8 naive took two and CD8 memory one.

Splitting of CD4+ cells produced CD45RA+ naive and CD45RA-negative memory subsets. The CDR3 has 14 amino acids. Per germline, CDR1 MNHNY and CDR2 SVGAGI (reference sequence). Trimming cost V 4 bases and J 2 bases, with 12 bases left between them. The table came from immunoSEQ multiplex PCR; TCRdb's copy has only in-frame clones and leaves some out. The data hold 1.6 million or so clones, with roughly 96% observed a single time. The chain couples TRBV6-6 to TRBJ2-7; D perhaps matches TRBD2 (5 bases). Sample: naive CD4+ T cells sorted from blood. Indicated subset: CD45RA+ positively selected. The sequence derives from a man aged 25 to 40 in good health. The CDR3 sequence: CASSLVSGTYEQYF. The DNA for the CDR3 is TGTGCCAGCAGTTTGGTTTCGGGGACCTACGAGCAGTACTTC.